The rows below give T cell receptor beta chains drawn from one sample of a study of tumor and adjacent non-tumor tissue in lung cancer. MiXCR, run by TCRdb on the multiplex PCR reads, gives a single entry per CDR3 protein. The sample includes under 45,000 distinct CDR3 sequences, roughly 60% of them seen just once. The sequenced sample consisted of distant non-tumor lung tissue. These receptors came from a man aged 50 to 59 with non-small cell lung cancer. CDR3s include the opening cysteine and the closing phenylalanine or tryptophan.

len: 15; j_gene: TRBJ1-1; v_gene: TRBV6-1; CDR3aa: CASREPGQSDTEAFF
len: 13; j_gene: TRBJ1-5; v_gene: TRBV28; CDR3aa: CARGGTANQPQHF
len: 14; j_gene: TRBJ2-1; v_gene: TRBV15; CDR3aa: CATSSGSSYNEQFF
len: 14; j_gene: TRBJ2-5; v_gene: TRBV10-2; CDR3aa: CATRISRMQETQYF
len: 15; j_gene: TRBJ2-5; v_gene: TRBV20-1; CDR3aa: CSARAPLTSEETQYF
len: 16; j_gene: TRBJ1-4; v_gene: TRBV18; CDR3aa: CASSSGMQPTNEKLFF
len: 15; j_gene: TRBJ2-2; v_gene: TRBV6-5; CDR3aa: CANSKVRGQAGELFF
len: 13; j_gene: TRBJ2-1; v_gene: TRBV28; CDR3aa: CASSFNFWGEQFF
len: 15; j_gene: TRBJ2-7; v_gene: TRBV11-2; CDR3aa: CASGLTGTGPYVQYF
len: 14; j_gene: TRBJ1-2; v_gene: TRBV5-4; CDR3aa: CASSFAGSNYGYTF
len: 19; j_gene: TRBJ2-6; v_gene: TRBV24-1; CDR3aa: CATSDTGRGSPSGANVLTF
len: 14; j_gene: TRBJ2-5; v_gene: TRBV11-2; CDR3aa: CASGPSGGQVTQYF
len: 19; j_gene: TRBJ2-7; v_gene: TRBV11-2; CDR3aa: CASNLATRDPGTLKGEQYF
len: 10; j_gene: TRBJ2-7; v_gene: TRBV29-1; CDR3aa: CSVAGYERYF
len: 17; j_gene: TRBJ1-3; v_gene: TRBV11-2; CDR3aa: CASNLMTEKSSGNTIYF
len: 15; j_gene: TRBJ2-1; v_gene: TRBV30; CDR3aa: CAGIGGDRGHHEQLF
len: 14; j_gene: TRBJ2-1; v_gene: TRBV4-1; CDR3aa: CTSSQNTLGDEQFF
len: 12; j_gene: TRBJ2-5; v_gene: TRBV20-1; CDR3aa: CSAVAGGGTQYF
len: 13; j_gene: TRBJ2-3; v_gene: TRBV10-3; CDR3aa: CAIRAGEADTQYF
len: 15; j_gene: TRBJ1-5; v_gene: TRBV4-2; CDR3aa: CTSSQVDDNGQPQHF
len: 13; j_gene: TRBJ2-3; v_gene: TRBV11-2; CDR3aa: CASSLLELHTQYF
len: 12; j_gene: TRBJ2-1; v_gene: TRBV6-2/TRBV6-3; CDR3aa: CANSSLVNEQFF
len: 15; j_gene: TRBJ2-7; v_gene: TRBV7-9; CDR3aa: CASSLDDGGTHEQYF
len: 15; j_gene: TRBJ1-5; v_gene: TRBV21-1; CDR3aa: CASSAGPHSNQPQHF
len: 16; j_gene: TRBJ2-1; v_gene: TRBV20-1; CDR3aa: CSARLVSGGNYNEQFF
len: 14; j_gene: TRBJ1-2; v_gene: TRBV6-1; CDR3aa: CANSEARVGYGYTF
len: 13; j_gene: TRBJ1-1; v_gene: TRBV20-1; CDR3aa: CSARWTANTEAFF
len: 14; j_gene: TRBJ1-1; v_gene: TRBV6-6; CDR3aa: CASSFALGTTEAFF
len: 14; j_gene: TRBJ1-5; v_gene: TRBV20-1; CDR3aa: CSASGRTSNQPQHF
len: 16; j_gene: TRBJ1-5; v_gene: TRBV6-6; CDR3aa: CASSGPGQWVNQLQHF
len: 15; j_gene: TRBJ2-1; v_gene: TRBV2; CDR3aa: CTIWGVSPKYNEQFF
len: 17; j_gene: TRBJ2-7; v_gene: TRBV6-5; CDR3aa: CASSYTPPGISGYEQYF
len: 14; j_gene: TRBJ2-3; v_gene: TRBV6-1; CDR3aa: CASCVGLGTDTHYF
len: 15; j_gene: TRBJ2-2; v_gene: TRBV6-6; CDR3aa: CASSYPEGNTRVLFF
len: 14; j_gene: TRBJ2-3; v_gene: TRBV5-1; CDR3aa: CASSNVQGTDTQYF
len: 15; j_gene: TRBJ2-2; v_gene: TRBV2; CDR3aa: CASSDSGGATGELFF
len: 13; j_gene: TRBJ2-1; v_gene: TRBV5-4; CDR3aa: CASSTQGAGEQFF
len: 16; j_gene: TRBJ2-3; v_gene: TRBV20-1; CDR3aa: CSADGGLAGGTDTQYF